The subject of this entry is one T cell receptor beta chain. The germline V gene has CDR1 SGHVS and CDR2 FQNEAQ. Trimming took off 2 bases at V and 4 bases at J, with 8 bases between the two ends. CDR3 length: 14 residues. The data are from a study of shared clonotypes between healthy human individuals. Measured with immunoSEQ multiplex PCR; TCRdb has only the in-frame clones, and not every one. The repertoire has over a million clones, approximately 78% of them found once; the top ten carry more than 0.45%. J is TRBJ2-2 and V is TRBV7-8, with D uncertain. The source of this sequence is a man between 18 and 35 years old in good health. Some clones in this sample may be carry-over from other donors' samples. Material: memory CD4+ T cells from PBMCs. The subset is: CD45RA-negative fraction. The CDR3: CASSLNGFTGELFF. In DNA, the CDR3 is TGTGCCAGCAGCTTAAACGGGTTCACCGGGGAGCTGTTTTTT. Drawing the rest from reference TRBV7-8 and TRBJ2-2, the complete variable domain is GAGVSQSPRYKVAKRGQDVALRCDPISGHVSLFWYQQALGQGPEFLTYFQNEAQLDKSGLPSDRFFAERPEGSVSTLKIQRTQQEDSAVYLCASSLNGFTGELFFGEGSRLTVL.